The 20 T cell receptor beta chains below come from one sample, sequenced in a study of CD8 T cells in ankylosing spondylitis. TCRdb re-called the 5' RACE reads with MiXCR, one entry per CDR3 protein. The sample holds approximately 220,000 distinct CDR3 sequences, about 26% seen once. The sequenced sample consisted of blood, either unsorted or a sorted T cell fraction (not recorded which). These receptors originate from a male donor with ankylosing spondylitis or in good health (not recorded which).

The chain has TRBV12-3 or TRBV12-4 and TRBJ2-1, with no clear D. This CDR3 is 15 amino acids long. V dropped 6 bases and J dropped 8 bases, with 20 bases sitting between them. CDR3: CASRGPVWSGHEQFF. The CDR3 DNA reads as TGTGCCAGCAGAGGCCCGGTGTGGTCTGGCCATGAGCAGTTCTTC.

This clonotype appeared many times. The chain links TRBV5-1 to TRBJ2-5; D is ambiguous. CDR3 length: 12 amino acids. V was clipped by 2 bases and J by 2 bases, with 4 bases between them. Germline V gene data show CDR1 as SGHRS and CDR2 as YFSETQ. CDR3: CASSLQQETQYF. Here the CDR3 DNA reads TGCGCCAGCAGCTTACAGCAAGAGACCCAGTACTTC.

The J gene is TRBJ2-7, the V gene TRBV7-3, with TRBD1 identical over 8 bases. Germline V lookup: CDR1 SGHTA, CDR2 FQGTGA. The CDR3 runs to 18 residues. The junction had 16 bases not matched to a gene; V was cut back by 2 bases and J by 4 bases. The CDR3 loop reads CASSLRGPGQGKNYEQYF. CDR3 coding DNA: TGTGCCAGCAGCTTACGGGGACCTGGACAGGGAAAAAATTACGAGCAGTACTTC.

This clonotype occurred a few times. V is TRBV20-1 and J is TRBJ1-2; tentative D call: TRBD1 (5 bases). V lost 5 bases and J lost 4, with 8 bases in between. Germline CDR1 and CDR2: DFQATT and SNEGSKA (reference sequence). The CDR3 contains 11 residues. CDR3 loop: CSAPGGYGYTF. For the CDR3, the DNA is TGCAGTGCTCCTGGGGGCTATGGCTACACCTTC.

This clonotype was counted many times. This chain uses TRBV6-2 or TRBV6-3 with TRBJ2-1; D call uncertain. CDR3 length: 15 amino acids. CDR1 and CDR2 (germline): MNHEY, SVGEGT. V lost 5 bases to trimming and J lost 2 bases, with 13 bases between them. The CDR3 loop reads CASSAARGPYNEQFF. CDR3 nucleotides: TGTGCCAGCAGTGCGGCTAGAGGCCCCTACAATGAGCAGTTCTTC.

In DNA, the CDR3 is TGTGCCATCAAAGGGACAGGGGAAGCTTTCTTT. Amino acid sequence: CAIKGTGEAFF. This chain connects TRBV10-3 to TRBJ1-1; 9 nucleotides align to TRBD1. After removal of 7 bases from V and 8 bases from J, the junction contained 2 bases not matched to a gene. Germline V gene data show CDR1 as ENHRY and CDR2 as SYGVKD. The CDR3 consists of 11 residues.

In this sample, this clonotype turned up many times. This chain links TRBV10-3 with TRBJ2-7; TRBD1 matches 9 bases. Looked up from germline, CDR1 is ENHRY and CDR2 is SYGVKD. The CDR3 spans 14 residues. Trimming took 6 bases from V and 4 from J; bases not matched to a gene: 7. The CDR3 region is CAISAGQGPYEQYF. The CDR3 DNA follows: TGTGCCATCAGCGCGGGACAGGGCCCATACGAGCAGTACTTC.

The chain is built from TRBV20-1 and TRBJ1-6; D gene uncertain. This CDR3 contains 13 residues. Deletions cut 0 bases from V and 7 bases from J, with 7 bases between. In germline, CDR1 is DFQATT, CDR2 SNEGSKA (reference sequence). The CDR3 sequence is CSARDVGNSPLHF. The CDR3 DNA sequence: TGCAGTGCTAGAGATGTTGGGAATTCACCCCTCCACTTT.

This clonotype was picked up many times. This sequence joins TRBV27 and TRBJ2-3, with D possibly being TRBD1 (7 bases). The V gene lost 6 bases and the J gene lost 9 bases, with 10 bases spanning the gap. CDR1 is MNHEY, CDR2 SMNVEV, per germline (reference sequence). There are 11 residues in the CDR3. The CDR3 sequence: CASRQGGTQYF. As DNA, the CDR3 is TGTGCCAGCAGGCAGGGGGGCACGCAGTATTTT.

The table lists this clonotype with a few counts. The germline gene is not matched at one end of the junction; a read error may be the cause. This rearrangement joins TRBV5-1 to TRBJ2-7; TRBD2 matches 8 bases. The V gene's germline CDR1 is SGHRS and CDR2 YFSETQ. The CDR3 is 14 residues long. In nucleotides, the CDR3 is TGTGCCAGCAGTTTAGCGGGATTATCCTACGAGCAGTACTTC. Translating it yields CASSLAGLSYEQYF. The entire variable domain, with the rest obtained from reference TRBV5-1 and TRBJ2-7, is as follows: KAGVTQTPRYLIKTRGQQVTLSCSPISGHRSVSWYQQTPGQGLQFLFEYFSETQRNKGNFPGRFSGRQFSNSRSEMNVSTLELGDSALYLCASSLAGLSYEQYFGPGTRLTVT.

Only a few counts were recorded for this clonotype. The chain employs TRBV29-1 and TRBJ2-3; D possibly corresponds to TRBD1 (5 bases). Germline loops: CDR1 SQVTM, CDR2 ANQGSEA. This CDR3 has 13 residues. V lost 7 bases to trimming and J lost 4 bases, with 15 bases between them. The CDR3 bases are TGCAGCGAAACTCAGGGTACCCCAGATACGCAGTATTTT. Amino acids: CSETQGTPDTQYF.

This clonotype occurred many times. The chain employs TRBV11-2 and TRBJ2-4, with a tentative D call TRBD2 (5 bases). Trimming left V 5 bases short and J 0 bases short, with 17 bases between. The germline V gene encodes CDR1 SGHAT and CDR2 FQNNGV. The CDR3 totals 17 residues. The CDR3 DNA reads as TGTGCCAGCAGCCATGATGGACGGAGGCTAGCCAAAAACATTCAGTACTTC. This codes for CASSHDGRRLAKNIQYF.

This clonotype was observed at least ten times. The chain joins TRBV29-1 to TRBJ2-5; no definite D call. Trimming removed 3 bases at V and 1 base at J, with 9 bases between. The CDR3 is 13 amino acids. Germline loops: CDR1 SQVTM, CDR2 ANQGSEA. Here the CDR3 DNA reads TGCAGCGTTGACGGCCACAGCCAAGAGACCCAGTACTTC. Translation: CSVDGHSQETQYF.

This clonotype was counted ten times or more. The gene calls are TRBV5-8 and TRBJ1-1; D possibly corresponds to TRBD1 (5 bases). The CDR3 covers 14 residues. Trimming shortened V by 1 base and J by 5 bases, and 12 bases separated the two germline ends. The V gene's germline CDR1 is SGHTS and CDR2 YDEGEE. DNA for the CDR3: TGTGCCAGCAGCTTGATTAGGGGAAGGACTGAAGCTTTCTTT. Translated, it gives CASSLIRGRTEAFF.

This clonotype was recorded at least ten times. The junction and the germline gene differ at one end; a read error may be behind it. V and J are TRBV20-1 and TRBJ2-4; TRBD2 aligns across 8 bases. There are 14 residues in the CDR3. Germline V gives CDR1 DFQATT, CDR2 SNEGSKA (reference sequence). DNA for the CDR3: TGCAGTGCGTGGACTAGCCGGTCCAAAAACGTTCAGTACTTC. It yields the protein CSAWTSRSKNVQYF.

The rearrangement uses TRBV6-5 and TRBJ2-7; D not resolved. Germline CDR1 is MNHEY and CDR2 is SVGAGI. The CDR3 length is 15 residues. Trimming cost V 2 bases and J 0 bases, with 11 bases left between them. CDR3 residues: CASSYAQTPSYEQYF. Here the CDR3 DNA reads TGTGCCAGCAGTTACGCCCAGACACCCTCCTACGAGCAGTACTTC.

This chain links TRBV28 with TRBJ2-2; 8 nucleotides agree with TRBD2. The CDR3 has 15 amino acids. Unmatched junction bases numbered 12, after V lost 5 bases and J lost 10 bases. Germline CDR1 MDHEN, CDR2 SYDVKM. CDR3 DNA sequence: TGTGCCAGCAGTCTTTCTAGCGGGCTCCCCGTGGAGCTGTTTTTT. It translates to CASSLSSGLPVELFF.

V is TRBV12-3 or TRBV12-4 and J is TRBJ2-3; D might be TRBD2 (6 bases). Trimming shortened V by 1 base and J by 5 bases, and 7 bases separated the two germline ends. The CDR3 has 13 amino acids. The CDR3 loop reads CASSLETRDTQYF. The CDR3 region has the DNA TGTGCCAGCAGTTTAGAGACTAGAGATACGCAGTATTTT.

This clonotype was observed many times. V is TRBV9 and J is TRBJ2-3; 10 positions agree with TRBD2. The germline V gene encodes CDR1 SGDLS and CDR2 YYNGEE. V shed 0 bases, J shed 3 bases, and the junction held 4 bases outside the gene matches. The CDR3 sequence is 16 residues long. The CDR3 protein is CASSVGSGRRTDTQYF. In DNA, the CDR3 is TGTGCCAGCAGCGTAGGTAGCGGGAGGAGGACAGATACGCAGTATTTT.

This clonotype was counted a few times. V is TRBV20-1 and J is TRBJ1-5, with D tentatively TRBD1 (6 bases). Germline CDR1 DFQATT, CDR2 SNEGSKA (reference sequence). Trimming removed 2 bases at V and 2 bases at J, with 13 bases between. The CDR3 contains 15 residues. CDR3 DNA: TGCAGTGCTAGAAGCGGGGGCCGGGGCAATCAGCCCCAGCATTTT. Protein product: CSARSGGRGNQPQHF.